The rows below give T cell receptor beta chains drawn from one sample of a study of shared clonotypes between healthy human individuals. TCRdb's copy holds only in-frame clones and misses some; the assay was immunoSEQ multiplex PCR. The table has roughly 2.6 million clones, approximately 90% seen once. Sequencing used naive CD4+ T cells sorted from blood. These receptors were taken from a man aged 18 to 30 in good health. Each CDR3 is given with its conserved first and last residue. A D gene is named only where the DNA matches it firmly. Only part of the rows carry a size: once, few, many, or a class if the clone is expanded.

size | J | D | V | CDR3 | DNA
NA | TRBJ1-6 | NA | TRBV13 | CASRSQEESPLHF | TGTGCCAGCAGATCTCAGGAGGAATCACCCCTCCACTTT
NA | TRBJ1-2 | NA | TRBV5-1 | CASSPDRNYGYTF | TGCGCCAGCAGCCCGGACCGTAACTATGGCTACACCTTC
NA | TRBJ2-6 | NA | TRBV10-3 | CAISESMPGANVLTF | TGTGCCATCAGTGAATCGATGCCTGGGGCCAACGTCCTGACTTTC
once | TRBJ2-5 | TRBD1 | TRBV5-4 | CASSPGTGGGQETQYF | TGTGCCAGCAGTCCCGGGACAGGGGGCGGCCAAGAGACCCAGTACTTC
NA | TRBJ2-7 | NA | TRBV10-2 | CASSGPDRATYEQYF | TGCGCCAGCAGTGGACCCGACAGAGCAACCTACGAGCAGTACTTC
NA | TRBJ1-5 | NA | TRBV5-6 | CASSLGPIPSNQPQHF | TGTGCCAGCAGCCTGGGACCGATCCCTAGCAATCAGCCCCAGCATTTT
NA | TRBJ1-5 | NA | TRBV1 | CTSSHLGRPSLSNQPQHF | TGCACCAGCAGCCACCTCGGTAGGCCGAGCCTTAGCAATCAGCCCCAGCATTTT
NA | TRBJ2-7 | NA | TRBV5-1 | CASSLPGFYEQYF | TGCGCCAGCAGCTTGCCAGGGTTCTACGAGCAGTACTTC
few | TRBJ1-1 | NA | TRBV10-1 | CASSENRNTEAFF | TGCGCCAGCAGTGAGAATCGGAACACTGAAGCTTTCTTT
NA | TRBJ1-5 | TRBD1 | TRBV19 | CASSSQQGVGEQPQHF | TGTGCCAGTAGTTCTCAACAGGGGGTTGGCGAGCAGCCCCAGCATTTT
NA | TRBJ2-4 | TRBD1 | TRBV2 | CASSVGDRGVWVKNIQYF | TGTGCCAGCAGTGTTGGGGACAGGGGGGTATGGGTCAAAAACATTCAGTACTTC
NA | TRBJ1-1 | TRBD1 | TRBV19 | CASGGQVNTEAFF | TGTGCCAGCGGGGGACAGGTGAACACTGAAGCTTTCTTT
NA | TRBJ1-5 | TRBD1 | TRBV5-1 | CASSPGTGNQPQHF | TGCGCCAGCAGCCCCGGGACAGGTAATCAGCCCCAGCATTTT
NA | TRBJ2-1 | NA | TRBV7-9 | CASSFSGEQFF | TGTGCCAGCAGCTTTTCTGGTGAGCAGTTCTTC
once | TRBJ1-5 | NA | TRBV5-1 | CASSLGGSVNQPQHF | TGCGCCAGCAGCTTGGGTGGGAGTGTAAATCAGCCCCAGCATTTT
few | TRBJ2-3 | TRBD2 | TRBV7-9 | CASSSSGGTDTQYF | TGTGCCAGCAGCTCAAGCGGGGGCACAGATACGCAGTATTTT
NA | TRBJ1-1 | TRBD1 | TRBV18 | CASSPSGGNTEAFF | TGTGCCAGCTCACCTTCAGGGGGCAACACTGAAGCTTTCTTT
once | TRBJ2-7 | TRBD2 | TRBV6-1 | CASSEARRGLAGPYEQYF | TGTGCCAGCAGTGAAGCCCGCCGGGGACTAGCGGGGCCCTACGAGCAGTACTTC
once | TRBJ1-1 | NA | TRBV5-5 | CASSLTLKANTEAFF | TGTGCCAGCAGCTTGACCTTGAAGGCGAACACTGAAGCTTTCTTT
NA | TRBJ2-3 | NA | TRBV10-3 | CATQQGWSDTQYF | TGTGCCACCCAACAGGGTTGGTCAGATACGCAGTATTTT
NA | TRBJ1-4 | NA | TRBV18 | CASSPRGDLNEKLFF | TGTGCCAGCTCACCAAGAGGGGATCTTAATGAAAAACTGTTTTTT
NA | TRBJ2-7 | TRBD2 | TRBV6-1 | CAAKGLAYEQYF | TGTGCCGCAAAGGGACTAGCATACGAGCAGTACTTC
NA | TRBJ2-2 | TRBD1 | TRBV4-1 | CASSLGQGGDGELFF | TGCGCCAGCAGTCTGGGACAGGGAGGCGACGGGGAGCTGTTTTTT
NA | TRBJ1-4 | NA | TRBV10-3 | CAISGDTYEKLFF | TGTGCCATCAGTGGAGACACATACGAAAAACTGTTTTTT
few | TRBJ2-6 | NA | TRBV19 | CASSLRAAGANVLTF | TGTGCCAGTAGTCTCAGGGCAGCTGGGGCCAACGTCCTGACTTTC
once | TRBJ2-3 | NA | TRBV11-2 | CASSLLGRVGTDTQYF | TGTGCCAGCAGCTTATTGGGCAGGGTGGGCACAGATACGCAGTATTTT
NA | TRBJ1-6 | TRBD1 | TRBV5-1 | CASSLRGDRVGSPLHF | TGCGCCAGCAGCTTGCGGGGGGACAGGGTTGGTTCACCCCTCCACTTT
NA | TRBJ1-1 | NA | TRBV6-5 | CASSHDGGGGTEAFF | TGTGCCAGCAGTCACGACGGGGGCGGGGGGACTGAAGCTTTCTTT
NA | TRBJ1-3 | NA | TRBV7-9 | CASLQAAGNTIYF | TGTGCCAGCCTTCAAGCCGCTGGAAACACCATATATTTT
few | TRBJ1-1 | NA | TRBV7-2 | CASSHPNTEAFF | TGTGCCAGCAGTCATCCGAACACTGAAGCTTTCTTT
NA | TRBJ2-5 | TRBD1 | TRBV5-4 | CASSYRDRSPGGRRETQYF | TGTGCCAGCAGCTATCGGGACAGGAGTCCAGGGGGGCGTCGTGAGACCCAGTACTTC
NA | TRBJ1-1 | NA | TRBV6-6 | CASTQARNTEAFF | TGTGCCAGCACTCAGGCTCGAAACACTGAAGCTTTCTTT
NA | TRBJ1-2 | NA | TRBV2 | CASSERRDSGYTF | TGTGCCAGCAGTGAAAGGAGGGATAGCGGCTACACCTTC
NA | TRBJ2-7 | NA | TRBV19 | CASKRQTDDYEQYF | TGTGCCAGTAAACGCCAGACAGATGACTACGAGCAGTACTTC
NA | TRBJ2-7 | NA | TRBV6-5 | CASSNRGGEQYF | TGTGCCAGCAGTAACAGGGGGGGCGAGCAGTACTTC
NA | TRBJ1-2 | NA | TRBV5-1 | CASSLAARSSYTF | TGCGCCAGCAGCTTGGCTGCCCGTTCAAGCTACACCTTC
NA | TRBJ2-7 | NA | TRBV28 | CASSAYMGEQYF | TGTGCCAGCAGTGCCTACATGGGGGAGCAGTACTTC
NA | TRBJ2-2 | NA | TRBV7-6 | CASSLVGQANTGELFF | TGTGCCAGCAGCTTAGTCGGGCAGGCGAACACCGGGGAGCTGTTTTTT
NA | TRBJ1-4 | NA | TRBV6-1 | CASSEISKEKLFF | TGTGCCAGCAGTGAAATCTCTAAAGAAAAACTGTTTTTT
NA | TRBJ1-2 | TRBD1 | TRBV9 | CASSVSGQGTYGYTF | TGTGCCAGCAGCGTTTCGGGACAGGGGACCTATGGCTACACCTTC
NA | TRBJ2-5 | NA | TRBV5-1 | CASSLGLGETQYF | TGCGCCAGCAGCTTGGGATTGGGGGAGACCCAGTACTTC
NA | TRBJ2-5 | NA | TRBV2 | CASTGVETQYF | TGTGCCAGCACCGGCGTAGAGACCCAGTACTTC
NA | TRBJ2-3 | TRBD2 | TRBV10-2 | CASSAGGSLDTQYF | TGCGCCAGCAGCGCGGGGGGGTCTTTAGATACGCAGTATTTT
NA | TRBJ2-5 | TRBD2 | TRBV2 | CASSPTSGRGETQYF | TGTGCCAGCAGTCCCACTAGCGGGCGGGGGGAGACCCAGTACTTC
NA | TRBJ2-1 | TRBD2 | TRBV18 | CASSPTTSGREGEQFF | TGTGCCAGCTCACCCACCACTAGCGGGAGGGAGGGTGAGCAGTTCTTC